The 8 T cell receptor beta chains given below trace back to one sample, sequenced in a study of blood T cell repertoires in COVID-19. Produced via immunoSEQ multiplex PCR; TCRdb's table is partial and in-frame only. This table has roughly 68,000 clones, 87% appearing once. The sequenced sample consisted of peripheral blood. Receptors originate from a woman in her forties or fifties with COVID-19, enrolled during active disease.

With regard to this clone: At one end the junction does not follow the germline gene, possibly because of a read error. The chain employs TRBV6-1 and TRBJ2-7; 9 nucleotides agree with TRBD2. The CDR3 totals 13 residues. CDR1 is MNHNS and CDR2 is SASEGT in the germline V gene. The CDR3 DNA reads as TGTGCCAGCAGGGAAGCGGGAGGAGACGAGCAGTACTTC. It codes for CASREAGGDEQYF.

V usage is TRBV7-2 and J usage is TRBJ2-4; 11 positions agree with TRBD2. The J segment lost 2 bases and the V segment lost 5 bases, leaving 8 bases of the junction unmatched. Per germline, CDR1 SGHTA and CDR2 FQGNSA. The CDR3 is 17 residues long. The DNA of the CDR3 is TGTGCCAGCAGCGGTACTAGCGGGAGAGAGACCAAAAACATTCAGTACTTC. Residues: CASSGTSGRETKNIQYF.

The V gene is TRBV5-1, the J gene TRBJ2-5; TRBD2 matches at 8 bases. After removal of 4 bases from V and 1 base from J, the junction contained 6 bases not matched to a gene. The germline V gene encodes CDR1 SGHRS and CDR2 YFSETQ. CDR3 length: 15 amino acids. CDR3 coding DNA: TGCGCCAGCAGCCGGACTAGCCTAACCCAAGAGACCCAGTACTTC. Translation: CASSRTSLTQETQYF.

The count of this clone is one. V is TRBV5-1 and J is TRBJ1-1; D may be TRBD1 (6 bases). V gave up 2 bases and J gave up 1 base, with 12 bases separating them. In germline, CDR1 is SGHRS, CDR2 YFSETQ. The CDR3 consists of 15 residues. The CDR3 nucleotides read TGCGCCAGCAGCTTTATGCCGACAGGGAACACTGAAGCTTTCTTT. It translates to CASSFMPTGNTEAFF.

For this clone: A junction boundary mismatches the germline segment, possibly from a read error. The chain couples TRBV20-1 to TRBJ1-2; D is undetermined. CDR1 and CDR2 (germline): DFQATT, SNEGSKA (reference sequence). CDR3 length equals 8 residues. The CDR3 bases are TGCAGTGCTAGCCCTAAGCTCTTC. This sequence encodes CSASPKLF.

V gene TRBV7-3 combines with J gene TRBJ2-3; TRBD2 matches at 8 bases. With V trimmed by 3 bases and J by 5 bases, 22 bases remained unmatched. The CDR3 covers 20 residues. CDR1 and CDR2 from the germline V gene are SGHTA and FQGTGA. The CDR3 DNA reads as TGTGCCAGCAGCTTTGCGGTGGCGGGGAGCGGGAGACTTTTGGTAGATACGCAGTATTTT. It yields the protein CASSFAVAGSGRLLVDTQYF.

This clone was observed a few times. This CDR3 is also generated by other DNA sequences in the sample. The CDR3 sequence: CASSQARNTIYF. For the CDR3, the DNA is TGTGCCAGCAGTCAGGCTCGGAACACCATATATTTT. The chain joins TRBV3-1 (or the pseudogene TRBV3-2) to TRBJ1-3, with unresolved D. The CDR3 is 12 amino acids. V was shortened by 6 bases and J by 7 bases, with 10 bases between the two germline ends. Per germline, CDR1 LGHDT and CDR2 YNNKEL (reference sequence).

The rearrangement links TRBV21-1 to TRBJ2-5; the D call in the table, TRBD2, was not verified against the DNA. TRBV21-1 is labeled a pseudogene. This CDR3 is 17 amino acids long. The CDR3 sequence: CASSKALAGVGKETQYF. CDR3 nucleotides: TGTGCCAGCAGCAAAGCCCTAGCGGGAGTCGGTAAAGAGACCCAGTACTTC.